This TCR beta chain derives from a study of T cell repertoires in cytomegalovirus infection. Study-wide context: Recently identified HLA-C-restricted CMV epitopes and well-studied HLA-B-restricted CMV epitopes were used by the study. Indications came from public TCR beta signatures; they pointed to CMV infection and to a matching HLA type.

This CDR3 has 17 residues. Per germline, CDR1 SGHVS and CDR2 FQNEAQ. Trimming removed 2 bases from V and 1 base from J, with 15 bases in between. Study findings and constraints: Individuals carrying CMV plus the relevant HLA were identified by cumulative frequency of public TCR beta families. The ex vivo response was dominated by HLA-C-restricted CMV-specific TCR beta clonotypes.

Many counts were recorded for this clonotype. Its antigen is undetermined. TCRdb used MiXCR to reprocess the reads, holding one entry per CDR3 protein. The sample yields about a million distinct CDR3 sequences, around 29% seen once. The clonotype originates from a human donor in good health (CMV status not recorded). Some clones in this sample may be carry-over from other donors' samples. The sample here was cultured CD8+ T cells from PBMCs, taken from culture after CMV antigen stimulation. The genes are TRBV7-8 and TRBJ1-5; D might be TRBD1 (5 bases). The CDR3 protein is CASSLSRQRPSNQPQHF. The DNA of the CDR3 is TGTGCCAGCAGCTTAAGTAGACAGCGACCCAGCAATCAGCCCCAGCATTTT. The whole variable domain, remainder taken from reference TRBV7-8 and TRBJ1-5, is GAGVSQSPRYKVAKRGQDVALRCDPISGHVSLFWYQQALGQGPEFLTYFQNEAQLDKSGLPSDRFFAERPEGSVSTLKIQRTQQEDSAVYLCASSLSRQRPSNQPQHFGDGTRLSIL.